This passage covers 9 T cell receptor beta chains from one sample sequenced in a study of CD8 T cells in Susac syndrome. After extraction with the RNeasy kit, roughly 0.45 to 1 ug of the RNA was reverse transcribed using random hexamers. From the immunoSEQ multiplex PCR reads, TCRdb called clonotypes with MiXCR, one entry per CDR3 protein. The table records over 95,000 distinct CDR3 sequences, under 95% of them present only once. The sequenced sample was CD8+ T cells from PBMCs. Source of these receptors: a human donor in good health.

The chain employs TRBV2 and TRBJ1-6; D ambiguous. The CDR3 contains 15 residues. CDR1 is SNHLY, CDR2 FYNNEI, per germline. V was cut by 8 bases and J by 2 bases, with 13 bases left in between. The CDR3 loop is CASSPRQTYNSPLHF. The CDR3 nucleotides read TGTGCCAGCTCTCCGAGACAAACCTATAATTCACCCCTCCACTTT.

The V gene is TRBV30, the J gene TRBJ1-1; no clear D. This CDR3 spans 12 amino acids. Germline CDR1 GTSNPN, CDR2 SVGIG (reference sequence). Trimming pared 1 base from V and 1 base from J, leaving 4 bases between. CDR3 sequence reads: CAWSDWNTEAFF. The CDR3 DNA is TGTGCCTGGAGTGACTGGAACACTGAAGCTTTCTTT.

This chain joins TRBV9 and TRBJ2-5; D is ambiguous. The CDR3 runs 17 residues. CDR1 and CDR2 (germline): SGDLS, YYNGEE. V was pared by 0 bases and J by 1 base, with 16 bases between. DNA for the CDR3: TGTGCCAGCAGCGTAGCTTTGGAGATGGAGAGCCAAGAGACCCAGTACTTC. Translated, it gives CASSVALEMESQETQYF. Complete variable domain (other parts from reference TRBV9 and TRBJ2-5): DSGVTQTPKHLITATGQRVTLRCSPRSGDLSVYWYQQSLDQGLQFLIQYYNGEERAKGNILERFSAQQFPDLHSELNLSSLELGDSALYFCASSVALEMESQETQYFGPGTRLLVL.

The chain employs TRBV5-1 and TRBJ2-5; D not certain. Trimming pared 4 bases from V and 5 bases from J, leaving 9 bases between. CDR3 length: 12 residues. Germline V gene data show CDR1 as SGHRS and CDR2 as YFSETQ. The CDR3 reads CASSLKHETQYF. Written as DNA, the CDR3 is TGCGCCAGCAGCCTAAAGCACGAGACCCAGTACTTC.

J is TRBJ1-2 and V is TRBV19; unclear D gene. V dropped 4 bases and J dropped 3 bases, with 9 bases sitting between them. CDR1 and CDR2 from the germline V gene are LNHDA and SQIVND (reference sequence). The CDR3 loop spans 13 amino acids. DNA of the CDR3: TGTGCCAGTAGTACCTCGGACCACTATGGCTACACCTTC. Translating gives CASSTSDHYGYTF.

V and J are TRBV6-2 or TRBV6-3 and TRBJ2-1; 8 bases match TRBD1. The CDR3 contains 15 residues. Germline assignment: CDR1 MNHEY and CDR2 SVGEGT. Trimming cost V 3 bases and J 5 bases; bases outside gene matches: 6. The CDR3 region is CASSYNRGINNEQFF. In DNA form, the CDR3 reads TGTGCCAGCAGTTATAACAGGGGGATCAACAATGAGCAGTTCTTC.

J is TRBJ2-1 and V is TRBV20-1, with D maybe TRBD2 (6 bases). This CDR3 region has 14 residues. Looked up from germline, CDR1 is DFQATT and CDR2 is SNEGSKA (reference sequence). Trimming stripped 2 bases from V and 6 bases from J, with 14 bases between. CDR3 in amino acids: CSARRRESSNEQFF. CDR3 nucleotides: TGCAGTGCTAGACGACGGGAGAGCTCCAATGAGCAGTTCTTC.

The V and J genes are TRBV7-9 and TRBJ1-2, with D tentatively TRBD1 (5 bases). V was cut by 5 bases and J by 2 bases, with 15 bases left in between. Germline CDR1 is SEHNR and CDR2 is FQNEAQ (reference sequence). The CDR3 consists of 15 residues. The chain's CDR3 is CASSRTDGTNYGYTF. For the CDR3, the DNA is TGTGCCAGCAGCCGTACGGACGGGACGAACTATGGCTACACCTTC.

The chain joins TRBV29-1 to TRBJ1-2; no clear D. This CDR3 spans 11 amino acids. CDR1 SQVTM and CDR2 ANQGSEA come from the germline V gene. The V end was cut by 3 bases, the J end by 7 bases, with 9 bases between. Here the CDR3 reads CSVDRSAGYTF. In nucleotides, the CDR3 is TGCAGCGTTGATAGGTCGGCTGGCTACACCTTC.